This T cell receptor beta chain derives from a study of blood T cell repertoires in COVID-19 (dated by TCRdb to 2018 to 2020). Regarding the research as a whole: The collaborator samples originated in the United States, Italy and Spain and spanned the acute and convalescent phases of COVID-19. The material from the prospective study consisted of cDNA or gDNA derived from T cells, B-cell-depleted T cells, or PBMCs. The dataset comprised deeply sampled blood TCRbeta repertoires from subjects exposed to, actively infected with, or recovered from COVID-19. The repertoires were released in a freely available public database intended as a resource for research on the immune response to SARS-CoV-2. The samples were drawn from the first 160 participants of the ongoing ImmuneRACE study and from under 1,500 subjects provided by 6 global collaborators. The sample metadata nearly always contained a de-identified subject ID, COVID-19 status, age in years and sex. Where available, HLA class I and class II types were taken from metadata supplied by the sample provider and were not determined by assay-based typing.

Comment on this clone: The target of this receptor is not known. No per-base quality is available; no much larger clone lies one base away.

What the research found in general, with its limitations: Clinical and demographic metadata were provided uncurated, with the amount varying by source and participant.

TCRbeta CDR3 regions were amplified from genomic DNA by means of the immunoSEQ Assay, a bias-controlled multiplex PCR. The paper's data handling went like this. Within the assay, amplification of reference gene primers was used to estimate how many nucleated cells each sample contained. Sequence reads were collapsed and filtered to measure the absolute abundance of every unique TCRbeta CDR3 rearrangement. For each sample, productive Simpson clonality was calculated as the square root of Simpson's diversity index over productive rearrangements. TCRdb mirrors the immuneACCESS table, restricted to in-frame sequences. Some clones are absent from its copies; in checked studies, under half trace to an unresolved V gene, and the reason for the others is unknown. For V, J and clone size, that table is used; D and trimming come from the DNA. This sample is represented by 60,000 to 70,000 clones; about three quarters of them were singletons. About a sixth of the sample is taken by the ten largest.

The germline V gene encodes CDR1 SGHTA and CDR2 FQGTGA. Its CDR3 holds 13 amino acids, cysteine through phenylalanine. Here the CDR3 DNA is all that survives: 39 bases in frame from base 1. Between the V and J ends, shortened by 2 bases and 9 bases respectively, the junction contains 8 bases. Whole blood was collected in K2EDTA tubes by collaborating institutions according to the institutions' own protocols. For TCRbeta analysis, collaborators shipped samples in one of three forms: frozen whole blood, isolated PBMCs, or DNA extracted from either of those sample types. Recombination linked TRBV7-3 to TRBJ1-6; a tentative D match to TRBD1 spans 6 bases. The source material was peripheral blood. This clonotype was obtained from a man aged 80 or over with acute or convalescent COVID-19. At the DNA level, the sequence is TGTGCCAGCAGCTTACAACAGGGTTCACCCCTCCACTTT. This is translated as CASSLQQGSPLHF.